This T cell receptor beta chain was recovered during a study of neurological immune-mediated disorders. MiXCR, applied by TCRdb to the 5' RACE reads, yields one record per CDR3 protein. Of 30,000 to 45,000 distinct CDR3 sequences listed, around a tenth are singletons. The sample holds many counts of this clonotype. J was trimmed by 5 bases and V by 6 bases; bases with no gene match: 11. The CDR3 loop spans 14 amino acids. Germline V gene data show CDR1 as SQVTM and CDR2 as ANQGSEA. The source of this sequence is a woman aged 25-40 years with HTLV-1-associated myelopathy (HAM/TSP). Sample: CD4+ T cells from blood. The J gene is TRBJ2-7, the V gene TRBV29-1, with 9 bases identical to TRBD1. The CDR3 here is CSVAPGQGIHEQYF. The CDR3 DNA sequence: TGCAGCGTGGCTCCGGGACAGGGAATCCACGAGCAGTACTTC.